One sample yielded the 9 T cell receptor beta chains listed below, sequenced in a study of blood T cell repertoires in COVID-19. Clones were sequenced by immunoSEQ multiplex PCR, and TCRdb holds only the in-frame ones, with some missing. The sample comprises around 250,000 clones, roughly 80% of which are singletons, and roughly 3.1% rests with the top ten. The sequencing input was PBMCs or T cells enriched from blood (not recorded which). The receptors derive from a man aged 45-65 years who had recovered from COVID-19.

The chain employs TRBV27 and TRBJ2-3, with 9 bases matching TRBD1. This CDR3 comprises 14 residues. CDR1 MNHEY and CDR2 SMNVEV come from the germline V gene (reference sequence). The trim removed 7 bases at V and 6 bases at J, leaving 8 bases unmatched. The CDR3 region is CASTVDRGDDTQYF. The CDR3 DNA is TGTGCCAGCACTGTGGACAGGGGTGACGATACGCAGTATTTT.

This clone has just one count. V gene TRBV6-4 combines with J gene TRBJ2-2; 7 bases fit TRBD2. CDR3 size: 14 residues. The V gene's germline CDR1 is MRHNA and CDR2 SNTAGT. The V gene end was trimmed by 4 bases and the J gene end by 6 bases; junction bases not matched to a gene: 5. For the CDR3, the DNA is TGTGCCAGCAGTGGAGACAGCGGGGCCGGGGAGCTGTTTTTT. Residues: CASSGDSGAGELFF.

This clone was detected only a few times. V gene TRBV27 combines with J gene TRBJ2-2; TRBD2 might be the D (7 bases). This CDR3 spans 16 amino acids. The germline CDR1 and CDR2 sequences are MNHEY and SMNVEV (reference sequence). V was clipped by 7 bases and J by 0 bases, with 15 bases between them. The CDR3 is CASKVGGTSNTGELFF. The CDR3, as DNA: TGTGCCAGCAAAGTGGGAGGGACATCGAACACCGGGGAGCTGTTTTTT.

This clone has only a few counts. The V gene is TRBV28, the J gene TRBJ1-2, with TRBD1 matching 11 bases. The length of the CDR3 is 13 residues. CDR1 MDHEN and CDR2 SYDVKM come from the germline V gene. V shed 7 bases, J shed 7 bases, and the junction held 5 bases outside the gene matches. The CDR3 coding sequence is TGTGCCAGCACCGGGACAGGGGGAGGTGGCTACACCTTC. This encodes CASTGTGGGGYTF.

This chain uses TRBV11-3 with TRBJ2-6; TRBD1 might be the D (6 bases). This CDR3 spans 18 amino acids. The V end lost 5 bases, the J end lost 0 bases, and 17 bases lay between the germline ends. Germline V gene data show CDR1 as SGHNT and CDR2 as YENEEA. CDR3 DNA sequence: TGTGCCAGCAGCCGATCTCAGGGGTCCCACTCTGGGGCCAACGTCCTGACTTTC. Its protein product is CASSRSQGSHSGANVLTF.

The chain combines TRBV5-1 with TRBJ1-1, with no clear D. CDR3 length equals 14 residues. Germline V gene sequence: CDR1 SGHRS, CDR2 YFSETQ. Trimming cost V 4 bases and J 4 bases, with 14 bases left between them. CDR3: CASSPPSGGTEAFF. For the CDR3, the DNA is TGCGCCAGCAGCCCACCGTCCGGCGGCACTGAAGCTTTCTTT. Looking up the rest from reference TRBV5-1 and TRBJ1-1 gives the full variable domain: KAGVTQTPRYLIKTRGQQVTLSCSPISGHRSVSWYQQTPGQGLQFLFEYFSETQRNKGNFPGRFSGRQFSNSRSEMNVSTLELGDSALYLCASSPPSGGTEAFFGQGTRLTVV.

The chain is built from TRBV30 and TRBJ1-4, with 7 bases identical to TRBD1. CDR3 length: 16 amino acids. V dropped 1 base and J dropped 6; count of bases not matched to a gene: 11. Per the germline V gene, CDR1 is GTSNPN and CDR2 is SVGIG (reference sequence). The CDR3 region is CAWSGDRDLGYEKLFF. CDR3 bases: TGTGCCTGGAGTGGAGACAGGGATTTAGGTTATGAAAAACTGTTTTTT.

The chain couples TRBV2 to TRBJ1-4; D is possibly TRBD1 (6 bases). Germline CDR1 and CDR2: SNHLY and FYNNEI. Trimming shortened V by 6 bases and J by 8 bases, and 16 bases separated the two germline ends. The CDR3 is made up of 14 amino acids. The CDR3 DNA follows: TGTGCCAGCAGGGGGGGGGCGATTCAGGAAAAACTGTTTTTT. Translation gives CASRGGAIQEKLFF. Filled out from reference TRBV2 and TRBJ1-4, the complete variable domain reads EPEVTQTPSHQVTQMGQEVILRCVPISNHLYFYWYRQILGQKVEFLVSFYNNEISEKSEIFDDQFSVERPDGSNFTLKIRSTKLEDSAMYFCASRGGAIQEKLFFGSGTQLSVL.

This chain joins TRBV7-3 and TRBJ2-2; TRBD2 is a possible D gene (5 bases). Germline V gene data show CDR1 as SGHTA and CDR2 as FQGTGA. The ends were cut back, 5 bases at V and 4 bases at J, with 11 bases in the middle. This CDR3 contains 14 residues. The CDR3 DNA reads TGTGCCAGCAGCCCGTCGCGGGTCACCGGGGAGCTGTTTTTT. Translating it yields CASSPSRVTGELFF.